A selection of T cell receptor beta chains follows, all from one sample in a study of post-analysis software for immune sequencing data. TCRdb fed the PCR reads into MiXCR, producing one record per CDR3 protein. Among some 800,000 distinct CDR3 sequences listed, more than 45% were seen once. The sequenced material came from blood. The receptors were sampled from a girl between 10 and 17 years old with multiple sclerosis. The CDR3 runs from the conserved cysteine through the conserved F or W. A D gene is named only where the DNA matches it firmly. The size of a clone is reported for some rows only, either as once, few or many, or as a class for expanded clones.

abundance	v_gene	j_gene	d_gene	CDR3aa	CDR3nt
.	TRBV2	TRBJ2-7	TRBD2	CAALGTSGSYASYEQYF	TGTGCCGCGCTGGGGACTAGCGGGAGTTATGCGTCCTACGAGCAGTACTTC
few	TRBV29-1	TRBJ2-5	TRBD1	CSVTGQGQGETQYF	TGCAGCGTCACCGGACAGGGACAGGGAGAGACCCAGTACTTC
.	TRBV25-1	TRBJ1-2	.	CASRGVGASYGYTF	TGTGCCAGCAGGGGTGTGGGAGCGAGCTATGGCTACACCTTC
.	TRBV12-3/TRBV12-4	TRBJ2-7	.	CASSPQGIDYEQYF	TGTGCCAGCAGTCCTCAGGGGATCGACTACGAGCAGTACTTC
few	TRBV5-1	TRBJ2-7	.	CASSPNSGDSYEQYF	TGCGCCAGCAGCCCGAATTCAGGGGACTCCTACGAGCAGTACTTC
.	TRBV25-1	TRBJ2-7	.	CASSPTEVAYEQYF	TGTGCCAGCAGTCCTACGGAGGTAGCCTACGAGCAGTACTTC
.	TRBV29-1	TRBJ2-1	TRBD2	CSAKREGTSPYNEQFF	TGCAGCGCCAAAAGGGAAGGGACTAGCCCTTACAATGAGCAGTTCTTC
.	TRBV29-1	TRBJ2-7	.	CSVAGTSYEQYF	TGCAGCGTTGCTGGGACTTCCTACGAGCAGTACTTC
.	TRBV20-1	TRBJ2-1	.	CGVGSYNEQFF	TGCGGGGTCGGGTCTTACAATGAGCAGTTCTTC
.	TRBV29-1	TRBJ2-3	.	CSVMAISTDTQYF	TGCAGCGTTATGGCTATTAGCACAGATACGCAGTATTTT
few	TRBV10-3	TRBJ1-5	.	CAISEGPKPQHF	TGTGCCATCAGTGAGGGGCCTAAGCCCCAGCATTTT
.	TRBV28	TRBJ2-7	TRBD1	CASSLLRGQGTNEQYF	TGTGCCAGCAGTTTATTGAGGGGACAGGGGACGAACGAGCAGTACTTC
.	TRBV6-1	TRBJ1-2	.	CASSESVGGPGGGYGYTF	TGTGCCAGCAGTGAATCGGTCGGAGGCCCAGGAGGGGGCTATGGCTACACCTTC
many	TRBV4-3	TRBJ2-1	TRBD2	CASSQARLAGVGEQFF	TGCGCCAGCAGCCAAGCCCGACTAGCGGGGGTTGGTGAGCAGTTCTTC
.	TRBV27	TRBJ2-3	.	CASSPYRVTDTQYF	TGTGCCAGCAGTCCCTACAGGGTAACGGATACGCAGTATTTT
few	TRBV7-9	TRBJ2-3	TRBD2	CASSFPSAGVVTDTQYF	TGTGCCAGCAGCTTTCCCTCTGCGGGAGTGGTCACAGATACGCAGTATTTT
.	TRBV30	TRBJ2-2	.	CAWTPLSPSAGELFF	TGTGCCTGGACACCCTTAAGCCCGAGTGCCGGGGAGCTGTTTTTT
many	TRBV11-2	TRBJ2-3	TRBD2	CASSLAGASTDTQYF	TGTGCCAGCAGCCTAGCGGGAGCCAGCACAGATACGCAGTATTTT
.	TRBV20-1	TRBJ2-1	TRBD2	CSAERLAGGTKEQFF	TGCAGTGCCGAAAGACTAGCGGGAGGTACAAAAGAGCAGTTCTTC
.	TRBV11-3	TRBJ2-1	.	CASSLDPRAPHEQFF	TGTGCCAGCAGCTTAGATCCTAGGGCTCCCCATGAGCAGTTCTTC
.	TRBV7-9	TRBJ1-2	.	CASSRQGEGYTF	TGTGCCAGCAGCCGGCAGGGAGAAGGCTACACCTTC
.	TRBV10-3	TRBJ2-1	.	CAISGGANEQFF	TGTGCCATCAGTGGGGGGGCAAATGAGCAGTTCTTC
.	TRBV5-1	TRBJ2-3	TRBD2	CASSFTGLAGGLTDTQYF	TGCGCCAGCAGCTTCACGGGACTAGCGGGAGGGCTCACAGATACGCAGTATTTT
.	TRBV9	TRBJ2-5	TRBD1	CASSADRGGETQYF	TGTGCCAGCAGCGCCGACAGGGGAGGAGAGACCCAGTACTTC
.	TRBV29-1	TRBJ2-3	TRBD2	CSVDILSGRPTSTDTQYF	TGCAGCGTTGATATCTTAAGCGGGAGGCCCACTAGCACAGATACGCAGTATTTT
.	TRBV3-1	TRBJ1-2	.	CASSQTSYGYTF	TGTGCCAGCAGCCAAACGTCATATGGCTACACCTTC
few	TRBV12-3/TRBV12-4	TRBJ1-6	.	CASSLTVNSPLHF	TGTGCCAGCAGTTTAACCGTTAATTCACCCCTCCACTTT
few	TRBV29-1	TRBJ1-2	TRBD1	CSAEGTENTYGYTF	TGCAGCGCTGAGGGGACAGAAAACACCTATGGCTACACCTTC
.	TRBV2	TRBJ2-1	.	CASNRMALNEQFF	TGTGCCAGTAACAGGATGGCTCTCAATGAGCAGTTCTTC
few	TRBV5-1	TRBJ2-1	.	CASSHGENNEQFF	TGCGCCAGCAGCCACGGGGAAAACAATGAGCAGTTCTTC
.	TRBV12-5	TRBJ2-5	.	CASGLAETQYF	TGTGCTAGTGGTTTGGCGGAGACCCAGTACTTC
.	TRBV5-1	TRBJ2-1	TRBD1	CASSRDRASYNEQFF	TGCGCCAGCTCCAGGGACAGGGCCTCCTACAATGAGCAGTTCTTC
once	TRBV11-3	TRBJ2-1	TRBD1	CATGDRGGNEQFF	TGTGCCACTGGGGACAGGGGAGGCAATGAGCAGTTCTTC
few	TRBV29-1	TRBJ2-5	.	CSVETGETQYF	TGCAGCGTTGAAACGGGAGAGACCCAGTACTTC
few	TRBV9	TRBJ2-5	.	CASSVDVQETQYF	TGTGCCAGCAGCGTAGATGTGCAAGAGACCCAGTACTTC
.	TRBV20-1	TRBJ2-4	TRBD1	CSARAAQGESKNIQYF	TGCAGTGCTAGAGCCGCCCAGGGGGAGAGCAAAAACATTCAGTACTTC
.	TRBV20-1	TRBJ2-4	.	CSARDFRAENIQYF	TGCAGTGCTAGAGATTTCAGGGCGGAAAACATTCAGTACTTC
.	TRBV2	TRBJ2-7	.	CASSVASAVTSYEQYF	TGTGCCAGCAGTGTGGCTAGCGCGGTTACCTCCTACGAGCAGTACTTC
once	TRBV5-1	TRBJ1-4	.	CASSVATNEKLFF	TGCGCCAGTTCAGTTGCAACTAATGAAAAACTGTTTTTT
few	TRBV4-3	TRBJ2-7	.	CASSQDSSDLPYEQYF	TGCGCCAGCAGCCAAGATTCGTCGGACTTACCCTACGAGCAGTACTTC